The next 13 T cell receptor beta chains were all read from a single sample in a study of cytomegalovirus exposure and HLA in healthy donors. The PCR used 60 Vbeta and 13 Jbeta primers. The protocol was immunoSEQ multiplex PCR, while the TCRdb copy is restricted to in-frame clones and leaves out a portion. The data contain some 150,000 clones, approximately 82% of them singletons. The sample comprised PBMCs. These receptors all come from a woman between 40 and 50 years old in good health and CMV-seronegative.

J is TRBJ2-1 and V is TRBV28; D is perhaps TRBD2 (5 bases). CDR3 size: 15 residues. Looked up from germline, CDR1 is MDHEN and CDR2 is SYDVKM. Trimming stripped 6 bases from V and 1 base from J, with 13 bases between. This CDR3 reads CASRLTGGSYNEQFF. The CDR3 DNA follows: TGTGCCAGCAGGTTAACGGGCGGGTCCTACAATGAGCAGTTCTTC.

This chain joins TRBV7-2 and TRBJ1-6, with 8 nucleotides matching TRBD1. Germline CDR1 SGHTA, CDR2 FQGNSA. The CDR3 consists of 15 residues. The V segment lost 5 bases and the J segment 8 bases; nucleotides outside the gene matches: 8. The CDR3 is CASSSQTGAHSPLHF. As DNA, the CDR3 is TGTGCCAGCAGCAGCCAGACAGGGGCTCATTCACCCCTCCACTTT.

J is TRBJ2-7 and V is TRBV28, with a weak D call TRBD2 (6 bases). CDR3 length equals 17 residues. CDR1 and CDR2 from the germline V gene are MDHEN and SYDVKM. V lost 2 bases and J 0 bases, leaving 17 bases between the germline ends. For the CDR3, the DNA is TGTGCCAGCAGTTTAGGTGGAGGGGTGCCAAGCTCCTACGAGCAGTACTTC. It yields the protein CASSLGGGVPSSYEQYF. The full variable domain, with the rest looked up from reference TRBV28 and TRBJ2-7, is DVKVTQSSRYLVKRTGEKVFLECVQDMDHENMFWYRQDPGLGLRLIYFSYDVKMKEKGDIPEGYSVSREKKERFSLILESASTNQTSMYLCASSLGGGVPSSYEQYFGPGTRLTVT.

Regarding this clone: This sample also contains other DNA sequences that code for the same CDR3. The chain combines TRBV19 with TRBJ2-1; maybe TRBD1 (5 bases). CDR1 and CDR2 from the germline V gene are LNHDA and SQIVND (reference sequence). The V gene lost 6 bases and the J gene lost 0 bases, with 6 bases spanning the gap. The CDR3 spans 13 residues. The CDR3: CASSRDSYNEQFF. The CDR3 bases are TGTGCCAGTAGCAGGGACTCCTACAATGAGCAGTTCTTC.

This sequence joins TRBV5-6 and TRBJ2-7; D may be TRBD1 (6 bases). CDR1 SGHDT and CDR2 YYEEEE come from the germline V gene. With 0 bases removed from V and 5 bases from J, the gap between germline ends came to 15 bases. The CDR3 contains 15 residues. Here the CDR3 reads CASSLGQASLNEQYF. CDR3 in DNA: TGTGCCAGCAGCTTGGGACAGGCTTCTCTCAACGAGCAGTACTTC.

The rearrangement uses TRBV6-6 and TRBJ1-5, with TRBD1 as a possible D gene (6 bases). Germline values: CDR1 MNHNY, CDR2 SVGAGI (reference sequence). The CDR3 is 14 amino acids. Trimming took 5 bases from V and 4 from J, leaving 12 bases between them. The CDR3 protein is CASSTPTGNQPQHF. CDR3 DNA: TGTGCCAGCAGTACACCGACAGGAAATCAGCCCCAGCATTTT.

This clone was observed a handful of times. V usage is TRBV6-4 and J usage is TRBJ2-7; 14 bases align to TRBD2. The CDR3 totals 15 residues. After removal of 2 bases from V and 4 bases from J, the junction contained 1 base not matched to a gene. CDR1 MRHNA and CDR2 SNTAGT come from the germline V gene. In nucleotides, the CDR3 is TGTGCCAGCAGTGACGGGACTAGCGGGAGTTACGAGCAGTACTTC. This codes for CASSDGTSGSYEQYF.

The J gene is TRBJ1-1, the V gene TRBV2; D possibly corresponds to TRBD1 (5 bases). Trimming removed 7 bases from V and 5 bases from J, with 20 bases in between. CDR1 SNHLY and CDR2 FYNNEI come from the germline V gene. The length of the CDR3 is 15 residues. This chain's CDR3 is CASTPQTVRTTEAFF. In DNA form, the CDR3 reads TGTGCCAGCACCCCCCAGACAGTGAGGACGACTGAAGCTTTCTTT.

This clone was counted a few times. V gene TRBV4-2 combines with J gene TRBJ1-1; TRBD1 is a possible D gene (5 bases). The V end lost 5 bases, the J end lost 0 bases, and 16 bases lay between the germline ends. CDR1 is LGHNA, CDR2 YNFKEQ, per germline. This CDR3 comprises 16 residues. The CDR3 region has the DNA TGTGCCAGCAGCTTGCCGAAGCGGGGGATGAACACTGAAGCTTTCTTT. Translating it yields CASSLPKRGMNTEAFF.

The V and J genes are TRBV7-3 and TRBJ2-3, with TRBD2 as a possible D gene (6 bases). This CDR3 spans 15 amino acids. Between the trimmed V and J ends, which lost 3 bases and 2 bases, there was a span of 12 bases. CDR1 and CDR2 from the germline V gene are SGHTA and FQGTGA. The DNA for the CDR3 is TGTGCCAGCAGCTTTTCCGGGGGTGCCACAGATACGCAGTATTTT. Encoded protein: CASSFSGGATDTQYF.

This clone was observed a handful of times. This sequence joins TRBV15 and TRBJ2-4; D not certain. With 1 base removed from V and 0 bases from J, the gap between germline ends came to 7 bases. This CDR3 is 15 amino acids long. From germline, CDR1 is LNHNV and CDR2 YYDKDF (reference sequence). The CDR3 loop is CATSRASLAKNIQYF. In nucleotides, the CDR3 is TGTGCCACCAGCAGAGCTAGTCTAGCCAAAAACATTCAGTACTTC.

The genes are TRBV18 and TRBJ1-5; 7 bases align to TRBD1. This CDR3 region has 15 residues. J was trimmed by 6 bases and V by 6 bases; bases with no gene match: 11. CDR1 is KGHSH and CDR2 is LQKENI in the germline V gene. The CDR3 DNA follows: TGTGCCAGCTCGACGGGACCGGGACAGATTCAGCCCCAGCATTTT. Its translation is CASSTGPGQIQPQHF.

A few counts support this clone. The chain carries TRBV5-1 and TRBJ2-5; 9 bases match TRBD1. The germline V gene has CDR1 SGHRS and CDR2 YFSETQ. The CDR3 is 15 residues long. Trimming cost V 3 bases and J 6 bases; bases outside gene matches: 9. The chain's CDR3 is CASSSTDRGRQTQYF. The CDR3 region has the DNA TGCGCCAGCAGCTCCACTGACAGGGGGAGACAGACCCAGTACTTC.